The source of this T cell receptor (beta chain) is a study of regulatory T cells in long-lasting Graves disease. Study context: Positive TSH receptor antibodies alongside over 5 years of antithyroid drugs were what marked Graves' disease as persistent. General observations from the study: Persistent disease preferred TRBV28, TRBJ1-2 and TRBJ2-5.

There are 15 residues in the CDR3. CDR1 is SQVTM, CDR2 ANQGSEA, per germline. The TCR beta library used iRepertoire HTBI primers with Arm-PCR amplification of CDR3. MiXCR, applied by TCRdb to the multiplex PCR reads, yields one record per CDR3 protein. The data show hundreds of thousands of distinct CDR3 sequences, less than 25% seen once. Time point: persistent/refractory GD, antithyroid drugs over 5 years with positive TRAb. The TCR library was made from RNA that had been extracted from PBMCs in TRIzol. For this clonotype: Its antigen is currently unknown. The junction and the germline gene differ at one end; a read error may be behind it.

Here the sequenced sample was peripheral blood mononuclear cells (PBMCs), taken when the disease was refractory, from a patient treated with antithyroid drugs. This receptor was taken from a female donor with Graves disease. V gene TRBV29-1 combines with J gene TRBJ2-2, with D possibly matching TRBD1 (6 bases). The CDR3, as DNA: TGCAGCGTTCAAGAAGGGGGTGGGATTACCGGGGAGCTGTTTTTT. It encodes CSVQEGGGITGELFF.